One and the same sample provided the 19 T cell receptor beta chains below, sequenced in a study of T cell responses to AZD1222 COVID-19 vaccine. Clones were read by immunoSEQ multiplex PCR, and TCRdb kept only the in-frame ones, dropping some. The sample carries 130,000 to 150,000 clones, around nine tenths recorded once. Sequencing was performed on peripheral blood, taken on day 0 of AZD1222 vaccination. Source of these receptors: an adult in good health.

The V call is TRBV19, the J call TRBJ2-1, with 7 bases fitting TRBD2. The ends lost 4 bases at V and 0 bases at J; junction bases unmatched: 12. The germline gives CDR1 LNHDA, CDR2 SQIVND (reference sequence). The CDR3 sequence is 18 residues long. The CDR3, as DNA: TGTGCCAGTAGTACAAAACCAGCGGGGACCGGCTCCTACAATGAGCAGTTCTTC. Translating gives CASSTKPAGTGSYNEQFF.

This clone has only one observation. The chain recombines TRBV18 with TRBJ2-7; 8 bases line up with TRBD1. Germline loops: CDR1 KGHSH, CDR2 LQKENI. This CDR3 has 17 residues. Trimming took 2 bases from V and 8 from J; bases not matched to a gene: 17. CDR3 sequence reads: CASSPKIPGQALSQQYF. In nucleotides, the CDR3 is TGTGCCAGCTCACCAAAGATACCGGGACAGGCCTTATCCCAGCAGTACTTC.

The chain employs TRBV6-5 and TRBJ1-1; no firm D call. The CDR3 totals 14 residues. Germline CDR1 reads MNHEY; CDR2 reads SVGAGI. Deletions cut 5 bases from V and 4 bases from J, with 14 bases between. CDR3 sequence reads: CASSLRGIITEAFF. For the CDR3, the DNA is TGTGCCAGCAGTCTCCGTGGGATTATCACTGAAGCTTTCTTT.

V and J are TRBV6-5 and TRBJ2-3; no clear D. CDR3 size: 16 residues. Trimming cost V 2 bases and J 3 bases, with 15 bases left between them. Germline lookup yields CDR1 MNHEY and CDR2 SVGAGI. CDR3 protein: CASSYVSVLGTDTQYF. The CDR3 nucleotides read TGTGCCAGCAGTTACGTGTCTGTTCTGGGAACAGATACGCAGTATTTT.

The CDR3 DNA follows: TGTGCCAGCGGCCCTTACCACCGGGACAGGGGGCGGGGGGATGAAAAACTGTTTTTT. It specifies CASGPYHRDRGRGDEKLFF. The V call is TRBV21-1, the J call TRBJ1-4; the table's D call of TRBD1 was not tested on the DNA. TRBV21-1 is annotated as a pseudogene. This CDR3 is 19 amino acids long.

The rearrangement links TRBV10-3 to TRBJ1-1; D gene ambiguous. V was shortened by 0 bases and J by 0 bases, with 11 bases between the two germline ends. The germline V gene has CDR1 ENHRY and CDR2 SYGVKD. The CDR3 covers 16 residues. CDR3 amino acids: CAISESGEGMNTEAFF. For the CDR3, the DNA is TGTGCCATCAGTGAGTCTGGTGAGGGAATGAACACTGAAGCTTTCTTT.

V is TRBV3-1 (or the pseudogene TRBV3-2) and J is TRBJ2-1; TRBD1 or TRBD2 may be the D gene (5 bases each). There are 18 residues in the CDR3. Trimming took off 0 bases at V and 4 bases at J, with 19 bases between the two ends. Germline CDR1 reads LGHDT; CDR2 reads YNNKEL (reference sequence). The CDR3 here is CASSQDGQVWGRYNEQFF. The CDR3, as DNA: TGTGCCAGCAGCCAAGATGGGCAGGTTTGGGGGAGATACAATGAGCAGTTCTTC.

This clone has just one count. The rearrangement links TRBV6-5 to TRBJ1-2; D gene ambiguous. This CDR3 contains 12 residues. V gave up 7 bases and J gave up 8 bases, with 14 bases separating them. The germline V gene encodes CDR1 MNHEY and CDR2 SVGAGI. The DNA for the CDR3 is TGTGCCAGCACCACGGGAGAGAGGGGCTACACCTTC. Amino acids: CASTTGERGYTF.

The chain combines TRBV29-1 with TRBJ2-7; 9 bases are shared with TRBD2. V dropped 3 bases and J dropped 4; count of bases not matched to a gene: 7. The CDR3 is 14 residues long. The germline gives CDR1 SQVTM, CDR2 ANQGSEA. The chain's CDR3 is CSVDGLAGFYEQYF. CDR3 DNA sequence: TGCAGCGTTGACGGGCTAGCGGGATTTTACGAGCAGTACTTC.

This chain links TRBV2 with TRBJ2-2; the D gene is possibly TRBD2 (6 bases). CDR3 length: 16 residues. V shed 6 bases and J shed 2 bases, with 16 bases lying between them. CDR1 and CDR2 (germline): SNHLY, FYNNEI. CDR3: CASRTIKEGNTGELFF. In DNA form, the CDR3 reads TGTGCCAGCAGGACCATTAAGGAGGGTAACACCGGGGAGCTGTTTTTT.

The chain uses TRBV18 and TRBJ2-5; 7 nucleotides match TRBD2. The CDR3 totals 15 residues. V gave up 6 bases and J gave up 5 bases; unmatched junction bases: 12. Germline CDR1 is KGHSH and CDR2 is LQKENI. The DNA of the CDR3 is TGTGCCAGCTCTCAGCTCCGGGGGGAAATCGAGACCCAGTACTTC. Amino acids: CASSQLRGEIETQYF.

This clone was detected once. This chain connects TRBV6-5 to TRBJ1-4, with D possibly TRBD1 on 6 matching bases. Germline CDR1 is MNHEY and CDR2 is SVGAGI. The CDR3 consists of 15 residues. The V end lost 5 bases, the J end lost 7 bases, and 17 bases lay between the germline ends. The CDR3 sequence is CASSTRQAWGEKLFF. The CDR3 nucleotides read TGTGCCAGCAGTACCCGACAGGCTTGGGGTGAAAAACTGTTTTTT.

The chain uses TRBV4-1 and TRBJ1-1; D gene unclear. The V and J ends lost 1 base and 0 bases respectively, with 12 bases between them. The germline V gene has CDR1 MGHRA and CDR2 YSYEKL. CDR3 length: 16 amino acids. DNA of the CDR3: TGCGCCAGCAGCCAAGCCTTGGTAGGCATGAACACTGAAGCTTTCTTT. It yields the protein CASSQALVGMNTEAFF.

The chain recombines TRBV29-1 with TRBJ2-3; 7 bases fit TRBD2. The CDR3 contains 14 residues. V lost 5 bases, J lost 4 bases, and 9 bases stayed unmatched. Germline loops: CDR1 SQVTM, CDR2 ANQGSEA. CDR3 nucleotide sequence: TGCAGCGTTAGTTCGCTAGCGGAGTCAGATACGCAGTATTTT. Its protein is CSVSSLAESDTQYF.

J is TRBJ1-2 and V is TRBV29-1; D gene uncertain. CDR1 SQVTM and CDR2 ANQGSEA come from the germline V gene. Trimming cost V 2 bases and J 4 bases, with 11 bases left between them. The CDR3 spans 13 residues. Here the CDR3 DNA reads TGCAGCGTTGAATTGGGCGAAAGCTATGGCTACACCTTC. Translated: CSVELGESYGYTF.

The V call is TRBV5-1, the J call TRBJ2-5; TRBD2 aligns across 10 bases. The J segment lost 0 bases and the V segment lost 1 base, leaving 3 bases of the junction unmatched. Germline CDR1 reads SGHRS; CDR2 reads YFSETQ. This CDR3 has 16 amino acids. The CDR3 protein is CASSLSGRAYQETQYF. CDR3 DNA sequence: TGCGCCAGCAGCTTGAGCGGGAGGGCGTACCAAGAGACCCAGTACTTC.

The chain employs TRBV18 and TRBJ2-1, with 12 bases aligning to TRBD2. J lost 5 bases, V lost 2 bases, and 1 base had no gene match. This CDR3 region has 15 residues. Germline CDR1 and CDR2: KGHSH and LQKENI. The CDR3 sequence: CASSPRTSGNNEQFF. CDR3 in DNA: TGTGCCAGCTCACCAAGGACTAGCGGGAACAATGAGCAGTTCTTC.

The chain couples TRBV12-5 to TRBJ2-3, with unresolved D. The CDR3 totals 12 residues. V was shortened by 1 base and J by 3 bases, with 2 bases between the two germline ends. CDR1 is LGHNT, CDR2 FRNRAP, per germline. The CDR3, as DNA: TGTGCTAGTGGTTTGGAGACAGATACGCAGTATTTT. Translation gives CASGLETDTQYF.

This clone was seen a handful of times. The chain uses TRBV4-1 and TRBJ2-7, with TRBD1 identical over 7 bases. Trimming removed 4 bases from V and 3 bases from J; junction bases left unmatched: 12. This CDR3 has 16 amino acids. CDR1 and CDR2 (germline): MGHRA, YSYEKL. CDR3 protein: CASSPEDRNNYYEQYF. In nucleotides, the CDR3 is TGCGCCAGCAGCCCAGAGGACAGGAACAATTACTACGAGCAGTACTTC.